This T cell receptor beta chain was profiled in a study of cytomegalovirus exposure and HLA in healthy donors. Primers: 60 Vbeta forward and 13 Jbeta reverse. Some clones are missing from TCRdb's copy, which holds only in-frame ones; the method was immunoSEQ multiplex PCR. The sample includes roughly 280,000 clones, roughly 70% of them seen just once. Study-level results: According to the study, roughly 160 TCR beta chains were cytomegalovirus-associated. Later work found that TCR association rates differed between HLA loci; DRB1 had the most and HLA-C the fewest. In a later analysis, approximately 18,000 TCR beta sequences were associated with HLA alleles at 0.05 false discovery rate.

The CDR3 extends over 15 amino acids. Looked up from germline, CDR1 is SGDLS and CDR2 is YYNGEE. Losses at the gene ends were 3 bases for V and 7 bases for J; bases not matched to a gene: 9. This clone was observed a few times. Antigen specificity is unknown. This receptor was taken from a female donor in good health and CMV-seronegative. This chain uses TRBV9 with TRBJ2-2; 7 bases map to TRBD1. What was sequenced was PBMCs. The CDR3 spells CASSEGAPVGGELFF. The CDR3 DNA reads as TGTGCCAGCAGCGAGGGGGCCCCTGTGGGCGGGGAGCTGTTTTTT.